Below, 9 T cell receptor beta chains from the same sample are listed, as sequenced in a study of CD8+CD57+ T cells in acquired aplastic anemia. Genomic DNA acted as the template from which TCR beta VDJ combination and CDR3 sequence profiling were carried out. TCRdb fed the reads into MiXCR, producing one record per CDR3 protein. Of some 120,000 distinct CDR3 sequences in the sample, about 60% are singletons; the top ten hold 25% to 35%. Patients sequenced had flow cytometry evidence of CD8+CD57+ cell expansion. Material for sequencing was sorted CD4+, CD8+, or CD8+CD57+ T cells (not recorded which) from PBMCs. The receptor set was obtained from a human donor with aplastic anemia.

This clonotype was seen more than once but under ten times. The rearrangement links TRBV27 to TRBJ2-1, with 7 bases aligning to TRBD1. V trimming: 2 bases; J trimming: 9 bases; junction bases outside the gene matches: 7. Germline V gene sequence: CDR1 MNHEY, CDR2 SMNVEV (reference sequence). The CDR3 totals 14 residues. The CDR3 spells CASSLGQVYREQFF. CDR3 sequence (DNA): TGTGCCAGCAGTTTAGGACAGGTGTACCGTGAGCAGTTCTTC.

This clonotype was seen only a few times. The gene calls are TRBV9 and TRBJ1-4, with a possible D match to TRBD1 (5 bases). Germline values: CDR1 SGDLS, CDR2 YYNGEE. Trimming took off 0 bases at V and 9 bases at J, with 6 bases between the two ends. This CDR3 is built from 12 residues. The CDR3 sequence is CASSVEGKKLFF. For the CDR3, the DNA is TGTGCCAGCAGCGTAGAGGGGAAAAAACTGTTTTTT.

The chain is built from TRBV2 and TRBJ1-6; maybe TRBD1 (6 bases). V lost 4 bases and J lost 9, with 10 bases in between. The CDR3 is 13 amino acids. Germline V gene lookup returns CDR1 SNHLY and CDR2 FYNNEI. In nucleotides, the CDR3 is TGTGCCAGCAGTGGACAGGTCCGTTCACCCCTCCACTTT. It is translated as CASSGQVRSPLHF. Full variable domain (remainder filled in from reference TRBV2 and TRBJ1-6): EPEVTQTPSHQVTQMGQEVILRCVPISNHLYFYWYRQILGQKVEFLVSFYNNEISEKSEIFDDQFSVERPDGSNFTLKIRSTKLEDSAMYFCASSGQVRSPLHFGNGTRLTVT.

The chain is built from TRBV7-3 and TRBJ2-3; 11 bases are shared with TRBD2. V lost 0 bases and J lost 2; bases outside the gene matches: 7. The germline CDR1 and CDR2 sequences are SGHTA and FQGTGA. The CDR3 length is 18 residues. The chain's CDR3 is CASSLTALAGGITDTQYF. The DNA for the CDR3 is TGTGCCAGCAGCTTAACGGCGCTAGCGGGGGGAATCACAGATACGCAGTATTTT.

The rearrangement uses TRBV7-2 and TRBJ1-6, with unresolved D. CDR3 length: 15 amino acids. V lost 6 bases to trimming and J lost 0 bases, with 9 bases between them. Germline V gives CDR1 SGHTA, CDR2 FQGNSA. The CDR3 coding sequence is TGTGCCAGCAGTTTCTCGAGCTCCTATAATTCACCCCTCCACTTT. It translates to CASSFSSSYNSPLHF.

The table lists this clonotype with many counts. The rearrangement joins TRBV15 to TRBJ1-2, with D perhaps matching TRBD1 (6 bases). There are 15 residues in the CDR3. Germline assignment: CDR1 LNHNV and CDR2 YYDKDF (reference sequence). V was cut by 9 bases and J by 3 bases, with 20 bases left in between. The CDR3, as DNA: TGTGCCACTACAGGGAAAGGTGGTTCTGACTATGGCTACACCTTC. It is translated as CATTGKGGSDYGYTF. Together with reference TRBV15 and TRBJ1-2, the CDR3 gives the full variable domain: DAMVIQNPRYQVTQFGKPVTLSCSQTLNHNVMYWYQQKSSQAPKLLFHYYDKDFNNEADTPDNFQSRRPNTSFCFLDIRSPGLGDTAMYLCATTGKGGSDYGYTFGSGTRLTVV.

This clonotype has just one count. One end of the junction does not line up with germline, which may come from a read error. The chain couples TRBV10-3 to TRBJ1-2, with a weak D call TRBD1 (5 bases). The CDR3 runs to 16 residues. Germline assignment: CDR1 ENHRY and CDR2 SYGVKD. In DNA, the CDR3 is TGTGCCATCAGTGACTCGTCACTGGGTGGAGGGGATGGCTACATCTTC. It yields the protein CAISDSSLGGGDGYIF.

The chain employs TRBV19 and TRBJ2-7, with a weak D call TRBD1 (6 bases). Trimming shortened V by 10 bases and J by 0 bases, and 10 bases separated the two germline ends. From germline, CDR1 is LNHDA and CDR2 SQIVND (reference sequence). This CDR3 comprises 12 residues. CDR3 amino acids: CATQDSSYEQYF. For the CDR3, the DNA is TGTGCCACCCAGGACAGCTCCTACGAGCAGTACTTC. Looking up the rest from reference TRBV19 and TRBJ2-7 gives the full variable domain: DGGITQSPKYLFRKEGQNVTLSCEQNLNHDAMYWYRQDPGQGLRLIYYSQIVNDFQKGDIAEGYSVSREKKESFPLTVTSAQKNPTAFYLCATQDSSYEQYFGPGTRLTVT.

In this sample, this clonotype turned up many times. The chain employs TRBV7-9 and TRBJ1-2; possibly TRBD1 for D (5 bases). The CDR3 covers 14 residues. Germline CDR1 SEHNR, CDR2 FQNEAQ (reference sequence). Trimming shortened V by 8 bases and J by 6 bases, and 19 bases separated the two germline ends. As DNA, the CDR3 is TGTGCCAGCCTTGGGGACCCCATGCGAGATGGCTACACCTTC. It encodes CASLGDPMRDGYTF.